These 14 T cell receptor beta chains were sequenced from one sample in a study of monozygotic twins with inflammatory bowel disease. Reprocessing the 5' RACE reads, TCRdb reports a single entry for every CDR3 protein and omits DNA. The sample totals 170,000 or so distinct CDR3 sequences. Material: blood. The receptors were gathered from a human donor with ulcerative colitis or Crohn's disease, or a healthy co-twin of an affected twin (not recorded which).

The chain joins TRBV19 to TRBJ2-1; TCRdb designates TRBD2, a call that cannot be tested without DNA. Germline loops: CDR1 LNHDA, CDR2 SQIVND (reference sequence). The CDR3 runs to 13 residues. CDR3 loop: CASSKRSSNEQFF. The full variable domain, rest sourced from reference TRBV19 and TRBJ2-1, is DGGITQSPKYLFRKEGQNVTLSCEQNLNHDAMYWYRQDPGQGLRLIYYSQIVNDFQKGDIAEGYSVSREKKESFPLTVTSAQKNPTAFYLCASSKRSSNEQFFGPGTRLTVL.

The chain joins TRBV2 to TRBJ2-5; TCRdb returns TRBD1, unconfirmable since there is no DNA. The CDR3 totals 18 residues. The germline gives CDR1 SNHLY, CDR2 FYNNEI. CDR3 loop: CASSETSYRDHGRETQYF.

The chain carries TRBV18 and TRBJ2-2; without DNA, the TCRdb call of TRBD1 cannot be checked. Germline CDR1 and CDR2: KGHSH and LQKENI. This CDR3 has 16 amino acids. The CDR3 loop reads CASSPMGQGRSGELFF.

This chain links TRBV5-1 with TRBJ1-1; the D call of TRBD1 rests on TCRdb alone, since no DNA is present to check it. This CDR3 has 15 residues. Germline V lookup: CDR1 SGHRS, CDR2 YFSETQ. The CDR3 spells CASSLVGQRNTEAFF.

This chain links TRBV7-9 with TRBJ1-1; the TCRdb call, TRBD1, lacks DNA for checking. The germline V gene encodes CDR1 SEHNR and CDR2 FQNEAQ (reference sequence). CDR3 length: 14 amino acids. This CDR3 reads CASSQTGGSSEAFF.

V is TRBV20-1 and J is TRBJ2-7; no DNA is available, so the TRBD2 call from TCRdb remains unchecked. Per germline, CDR1 DFQATT and CDR2 SNEGSKA (reference sequence). The CDR3 totals 17 residues. The CDR3 loop is CSARDILAGGNSYEQYF.

The genes are TRBV5-5 and TRBJ2-7; no DNA is available, so the TRBD1 call from TCRdb remains unchecked. The CDR3 is 14 residues long. Germline CDR1 and CDR2: SGHKS and YYEKEE (reference sequence). CDR3 region: CASSSPGQGYEQYF.

The V and J genes are TRBV7-6 and TRBJ2-1; TCRdb outputs TRBD2, but without DNA this stays unchecked. CDR1 and CDR2 (germline): SGHVS, FNYEAQ. The CDR3 consists of 15 residues. CDR3 amino acids: CASSLRVAGGGEQFF.

This CDR3 is CASSYSRPLNTEAFF. The V call is TRBV6-5, the J call TRBJ1-1. The CDR3 is 15 residues long. CDR1 and CDR2 (germline): MNHEY, SVGAGI.

The chain carries TRBV12-3 or TRBV12-4 and TRBJ1-2; as DNA is missing, the TRBD1 call by TCRdb cannot be tested. CDR3 length equals 12 residues. The CDR3 sequence: CASSIRAPGYTF.

The CDR3 is CASEHEGLLSGELFF. V gene TRBV27 combines with J gene TRBJ2-2. From germline, CDR1 is MNHEY and CDR2 SMNVEV (reference sequence). The CDR3 length is 15 residues.

The chain uses TRBV11-1 and TRBJ2-2; TCRdb gives TRBD2 as the D gene, but with no DNA this cannot be confirmed. CDR1 and CDR2 from the germline V gene are SGHAT and FQDESV (reference sequence). The CDR3 has 17 amino acids. CDR3 protein: CASSFSSGGADTGELFF.

The chain uses TRBV24-1 and TRBJ1-2. Germline loops: CDR1 KGHDR, CDR2 SFDVKD. The CDR3 totals 12 residues. The CDR3 sequence is CATSDPGRDYTF.

The V call is TRBV6-6, the J call TRBJ2-7. This CDR3 has 13 residues. Germline assignment: CDR1 MNHNY and CDR2 SVGAGI (reference sequence). CDR3 sequence: CASSYSRVGEQYF.